A selection of T cell receptor beta chains follows, all from one sample in a study of CD8+ T cells in alopecia areata. Assay used: immunoSEQ multiplex PCR; TCRdb lists only in-frame clones, some missing. Counted here are roughly 250,000 clones, 60% occurring once; the ten biggest clones make up roughly 0.88%. Material: CD4+ T cells sorted from blood, obtained between weeks 51 and 54, from a patient treated with tofacitinib. The receptor set was obtained from a human donor with alopecia areata. Each CDR3 is given with its conserved first and last residue. Each record gives: J gene, D gene, V gene, clone size, CDR3 DNA, CDR3 protein. D genes are given only for firm matches. Some rows have no size entry. The others give once, few or many, or a class for an expanded clone.

J gene: TRBJ2-7
D gene: .
V gene: TRBV20-1
clone size: few
CDR3 DNA: TGCAGTGCTAGCCGCCTCTACGAGCAGTACTTC
CDR3 protein: CSASRLYEQYF

J gene: TRBJ1-3
D gene: TRBD1
V gene: TRBV6-5
clone size: once
CDR3 DNA: TGTGCCAGCAGGTTGACAGGGTCGGACACCATATATTTT
CDR3 protein: CASRLTGSDTIYF

J gene: TRBJ2-7
D gene: .
V gene: TRBV7-2
clone size: .
CDR3 DNA: TGTGCCAGCAGCCCCACGGGCTACGAGCAGTACTTC
CDR3 protein: CASSPTGYEQYF

J gene: TRBJ2-5
D gene: TRBD2
V gene: TRBV29-1
clone size: few
CDR3 DNA: TGCAGCGTGGGACTAGCGGGGGTCGGGACCCAGTACTTC
CDR3 protein: CSVGLAGVGTQYF

J gene: TRBJ1-6
D gene: .
V gene: TRBV9
clone size: .
CDR3 DNA: TGTGCCAGCAGCGTAGGGGTGGACAGCCTTTATTCACCCCTCCACTTT
CDR3 protein: CASSVGVDSLYSPLHF

J gene: TRBJ2-3
D gene: TRBD1
V gene: TRBV5-4
clone size: many
CDR3 DNA: TGTGCCAGCAGCTTGGTGGGACAGGGCACAGATACGCAGTATTTT
CDR3 protein: CASSLVGQGTDTQYF

J gene: TRBJ1-1
D gene: .
V gene: TRBV5-6
clone size: .
CDR3 DNA: TGTGCCAGCAAGCCGGACCAAAACACTGAAGCTTTCTTT
CDR3 protein: CASKPDQNTEAFF

J gene: TRBJ2-5
D gene: .
V gene: TRBV7-9
clone size: .
CDR3 DNA: TGTGCCAGCAGGATCACCGGGCAAGAGACCCAGTACTTC
CDR3 protein: CASRITGQETQYF

J gene: TRBJ1-2
D gene: .
V gene: TRBV9
clone size: .
CDR3 DNA: TGTGCCAGCAGCGATGACGGTGGCTACACCTTC
CDR3 protein: CASSDDGGYTF

J gene: TRBJ1-1
D gene: .
V gene: TRBV5-1
clone size: few
CDR3 DNA: TGCGCCAGCAGCTTGGAGGTACGGAACACTGAAGCTTTCTTT
CDR3 protein: CASSLEVRNTEAFF

J gene: TRBJ2-3
D gene: .
V gene: TRBV5-4
clone size: .
CDR3 DNA: TGTGCCAGCAAGTCGGAGCGGAGCACAGATACGCAGTATTTT
CDR3 protein: CASKSERSTDTQYF

J gene: TRBJ2-3
D gene: TRBD2
V gene: TRBV4-1
clone size: few
CDR3 DNA: TGCGCCAGCAGCCCCCTAGGGCTAGCGGGGAAACATACGCAGTATTTT
CDR3 protein: CASSPLGLAGKHTQYF

J gene: TRBJ2-3
D gene: TRBD2
V gene: TRBV25-1
clone size: .
CDR3 DNA: TGTGCCAGCAGTGGTCGGGGGGGCAGTCAATATACGCAGTATTTT
CDR3 protein: CASSGRGGSQYTQYF

J gene: TRBJ1-5
D gene: TRBD1
V gene: TRBV30
clone size: .
CDR3 DNA: TGTGCCTGGACGACCGGGACAGGGAATCAGCCCCAGCATTTT
CDR3 protein: CAWTTGTGNQPQHF

J gene: TRBJ2-5
D gene: .
V gene: TRBV5-1
clone size: .
CDR3 DNA: TGCGCCAGCAGCTTGCAGGCAGGCGAAGAGACCCAGTACTTC
CDR3 protein: CASSLQAGEETQYF

J gene: TRBJ2-7
D gene: .
V gene: TRBV7-9
clone size: .
CDR3 DNA: TGTGCCAGCAGCTTCGGGACTGCCTCGTACGAGCAGTACTTC
CDR3 protein: CASSFGTASYEQYF

J gene: TRBJ2-3
D gene: .
V gene: TRBV11-2
clone size: few
CDR3 DNA: TGTGCCAGCAGCTTAGCGCCCCTCAACACAGATACGCAGTATTTT
CDR3 protein: CASSLAPLNTDTQYF

J gene: TRBJ1-1
D gene: .
V gene: TRBV30
clone size: .
CDR3 DNA: TGTGCCTGGAGTGTCTCGTTCCATCGGGCTTTCTTT
CDR3 protein: CAWSVSFHRAFF

J gene: TRBJ2-1
D gene: .
V gene: TRBV30
clone size: .
CDR3 DNA: TGTGCCTGGAGTTGGGCCCTCGGGAGTGAGCAGTTCTTC
CDR3 protein: CAWSWALGSEQFF

J gene: TRBJ1-1
D gene: .
V gene: TRBV15
clone size: .
CDR3 DNA: TGTGCCACCAGCAGACCGGACAGCCCTGAAGCTTTCTTT
CDR3 protein: CATSRPDSPEAFF

J gene: TRBJ1-6
D gene: TRBD1
V gene: TRBV4-3
clone size: once
CDR3 DNA: TGCGCCAGCAGCCAAGAGGCCGGGACAGCTTCACCCCTCCACTTT
CDR3 protein: CASSQEAGTASPLHF

J gene: TRBJ2-7
D gene: .
V gene: TRBV7-2
clone size: .
CDR3 DNA: TGTGCCAGCAGCTTAGTGGCTCAGAATCTATACGAGCAGTACTTC
CDR3 protein: CASSLVAQNLYEQYF

J gene: TRBJ2-1
D gene: TRBD2
V gene: TRBV11-2
clone size: few
CDR3 DNA: TGTGCCAGCAGCTTAGGGGGATCAAGCGGGGTCGGGTACAATGAGCAGTTCTTC
CDR3 protein: CASSLGGSSGVGYNEQFF

J gene: TRBJ1-3
D gene: .
V gene: TRBV25-1
clone size: .
CDR3 DNA: TGTGCCAGCAGCTTGGGCGGTAGCTCTGGAAACACCATATATTTT
CDR3 protein: CASSLGGSSGNTIYF

J gene: TRBJ1-5
D gene: .
V gene: TRBV25-1
clone size: few
CDR3 DNA: TGTGCCAGCAGTGAACGGACAGTAGGGCAGCCCCAGCATTTT
CDR3 protein: CASSERTVGQPQHF

J gene: TRBJ2-5
D gene: .
V gene: TRBV12-5
clone size: .
CDR3 DNA: TGTGCTAGTGGTTTGGACATCCAAGAGACCCAGTACTTC
CDR3 protein: CASGLDIQETQYF

J gene: TRBJ1-5
D gene: .
V gene: TRBV10-3
clone size: few
CDR3 DNA: TGTGCCATCAGTGAGTCTGGTAAGCCCCAGCATTTT
CDR3 protein: CAISESGKPQHF

J gene: TRBJ1-5
D gene: .
V gene: TRBV4-3
clone size: .
CDR3 DNA: TGCGCCAGCAGCCAAGATGCCGGGGTCAATCAGCCCCAGCATTTT
CDR3 protein: CASSQDAGVNQPQHF

J gene: TRBJ2-2
D gene: .
V gene: TRBV4-2
clone size: .
CDR3 DNA: TGTGCCAGCAGCCAAGATAGTGGAGGGGTGAACACCGGGGAGCTGTTTTTT
CDR3 protein: CASSQDSGGVNTGELFF

J gene: TRBJ2-6
D gene: TRBD1
V gene: TRBV7-2
clone size: few
CDR3 DNA: TGTGCCAGCACCACACCCAGGGGGTCGCTGGAGGCTGGGGCCAACGTCCTGACTTTC
CDR3 protein: CASTTPRGSLEAGANVLTF

J gene: TRBJ1-1
D gene: .
V gene: TRBV9
clone size: few
CDR3 DNA: TGTGCCAGCAGCGTAGCCCCTCTTGGAAGGGCCTTGAACACTGAAGCTTTCTTT
CDR3 protein: CASSVAPLGRALNTEAFF

J gene: TRBJ2-2
D gene: TRBD1
V gene: TRBV6-5
clone size: .
CDR3 DNA: TGTGCCAGCAGCGGACAGGGTCCCGGGGAGCTGTTTTTT
CDR3 protein: CASSGQGPGELFF

J gene: TRBJ2-3
D gene: .
V gene: TRBV2
clone size: .
CDR3 DNA: TGTGCCAGCACCTGGACAGATACGCAGTATTTT
CDR3 protein: CASTWTDTQYF

J gene: TRBJ1-5
D gene: .
V gene: TRBV12-5
clone size: .
CDR3 DNA: TGTGCTAGTGCCCTGGAGGAGGATCAGCCCCAGCATTTT
CDR3 protein: CASALEEDQPQHF

J gene: TRBJ1-1
D gene: .
V gene: TRBV14
clone size: .
CDR3 DNA: TGTGCCAGCAGCCAAAGACGGGGCTTTTTGAACACTGAAGCTTTCTTT
CDR3 protein: CASSQRRGFLNTEAFF

J gene: TRBJ2-6
D gene: .
V gene: TRBV28
clone size: few
CDR3 DNA: TGTGCCAGCAGTTTAGCCGGCGTAGGGACCTCTGGGGCCAACGTCCTGACTTTC
CDR3 protein: CASSLAGVGTSGANVLTF

J gene: TRBJ1-2
D gene: .
V gene: TRBV6-6
clone size: .
CDR3 DNA: TGTGCCAGCGGACTCGACTATGGCTACACCTTC
CDR3 protein: CASGLDYGYTF

J gene: TRBJ1-4
D gene: .
V gene: TRBV6-6
clone size: .
CDR3 DNA: TGTGCCAGCAGTCAGGGACGGTTGAATGAAAAACTGTTTTTT
CDR3 protein: CASSQGRLNEKLFF

J gene: TRBJ1-5
D gene: .
V gene: TRBV30
clone size: .
CDR3 DNA: TGTGCCTGGAGTGTAGCTGGGGATCGGCCCCAGCATTTT
CDR3 protein: CAWSVAGDRPQHF

J gene: TRBJ1-4
D gene: TRBD1
V gene: TRBV4-3
clone size: .
CDR3 DNA: TGCGCCAGCAGCCAACTGGGGACAGATGAAAAACTGTTTTTT
CDR3 protein: CASSQLGTDEKLFF

J gene: TRBJ2-7
D gene: .
V gene: TRBV5-1
clone size: .
CDR3 DNA: TGCGCCAGCAGCTTGTCGGAGGCTGGCGAGCAGTACTTC
CDR3 protein: CASSLSEAGEQYF

J gene: TRBJ1-6
D gene: .
V gene: TRBV6-6
clone size: few
CDR3 DNA: TGTGCCAGCAGTTATCGACAGACTAATTCACCCCTCCACTTT
CDR3 protein: CASSYRQTNSPLHF

J gene: TRBJ1-2
D gene: .
V gene: TRBV5-6
clone size: once
CDR3 DNA: TGTGCCAGCAGCTGGGACACGAGGGGCTATGGCTACACCTTC
CDR3 protein: CASSWDTRGYGYTF

J gene: TRBJ2-5
D gene: .
V gene: TRBV20-1
clone size: .
CDR3 DNA: TGCAGTGCTAGTTCCCCCGAGACCCAGTACTTC
CDR3 protein: CSASSPETQYF

J gene: TRBJ1-5
D gene: .
V gene: TRBV19
clone size: .
CDR3 DNA: TGTGCCAGTAGTGTTGGTTATGATCAGCCCCAGCATTTT
CDR3 protein: CASSVGYDQPQHF

J gene: TRBJ2-7
D gene: .
V gene: TRBV10-3
clone size: .
CDR3 DNA: TGTGCCATCAGAGCCGCAGGGACGGGGGACGAGCAGTACTTC
CDR3 protein: CAIRAAGTGDEQYF

J gene: TRBJ2-3
D gene: .
V gene: TRBV6-6
clone size: .
CDR3 DNA: TGTGCCAGCAGTTATCAGGGAATGCCAGATACGCAGTATTTT
CDR3 protein: CASSYQGMPDTQYF

J gene: TRBJ1-1
D gene: .
V gene: TRBV6-6
clone size: .
CDR3 DNA: TGTGCCAGCAGTTTTTCAGGGACATCTGGGAACACTGAAGCTTTCTTT
CDR3 protein: CASSFSGTSGNTEAFF

J gene: TRBJ1-2
D gene: .
V gene: TRBV7-2
clone size: .
CDR3 DNA: TGTGCCAGCAGCTTACCAGACAAGTACTATGGCTACACCTTC
CDR3 protein: CASSLPDKYYGYTF

J gene: TRBJ2-5
D gene: TRBD2
V gene: TRBV4-3
clone size: .
CDR3 DNA: TGCGCCAGCAGCCAAGCTAGCGGGGTGGCAGAGACCCAGTACTTC
CDR3 protein: CASSQASGVAETQYF